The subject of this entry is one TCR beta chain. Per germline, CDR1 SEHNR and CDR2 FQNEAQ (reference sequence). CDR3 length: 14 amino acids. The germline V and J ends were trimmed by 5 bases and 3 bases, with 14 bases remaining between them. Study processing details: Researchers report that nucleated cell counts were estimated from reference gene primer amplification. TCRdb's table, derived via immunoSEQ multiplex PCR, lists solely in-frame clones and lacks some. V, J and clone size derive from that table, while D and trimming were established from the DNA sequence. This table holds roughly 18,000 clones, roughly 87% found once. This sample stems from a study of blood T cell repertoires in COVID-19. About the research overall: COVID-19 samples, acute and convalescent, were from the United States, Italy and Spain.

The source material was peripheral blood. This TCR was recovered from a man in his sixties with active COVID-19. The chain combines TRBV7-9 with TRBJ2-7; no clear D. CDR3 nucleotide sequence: TGTGCCAGCAGCCCTCAACAAACAGTCTACGAGCAGTACTTC. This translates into CASSPQQTVYEQYF.